These 29 T cell receptor beta chains were all obtained from the same sample, sequenced in a study of regulatory T cells in long-lasting Graves disease (dated by TCRdb to 2020 to 2022). Receptor libraries were prepared by multiplex PCR. The sample was run on an Illumina HiSeq 4000. CDR3 regions were amplified by Arm-PCR with iRepertoire HTBI primers to construct TCR beta libraries. The public reads were run again by TCRdb, first through fastp at Q25 and then through MiXCR, and only productive beta chains were kept. Rows are unified per CDR3 protein, each entry keeping the most common DNA and genes. This sample has roughly 400,000 distinct CDR3 sequences in its table, and around 21% of those were observed once. The ten largest clonotypes hold around 20% of the sample. The time point label here, explained by the study, means: persistent/refractory GD, antithyroid drugs over 5 years with positive TRAb. For both TCR sequencing and RNA sequencing, RNA was extracted from PBMCs using TRIzol.

The specimen comprised peripheral blood mononuclear cells (PBMCs), sampled when the disease was refractory, from a patient treated with antithyroid drugs. These receptor sequences come from a female donor with Graves disease.

The J gene is TRBJ2-7, the V gene TRBV12-3 or TRBV12-4; D not certain. V dropped 10 bases and J dropped 6 bases, with 19 bases sitting between them. This CDR3 spans 13 amino acids. The CDR3 is CANTEEHLGEQYF. DNA of the CDR3: TGTGCCAACACCGAGGAGCACTTGGGCGAGCAGTACTTC.

The rearrangement links TRBV11-1 to TRBJ2-1; unclear D gene. The germline V gene encodes CDR1 SGHAT and CDR2 FQDESV (reference sequence). Trimming took 0 bases from V and 3 from J, leaving 6 bases between them. The CDR3 covers 14 residues. This CDR3 reads CASSLAALYNEQFF. The CDR3 DNA reads as TGTGCCAGCAGCTTAGCGGCGCTCTACAATGAGCAGTTCTTC.

This clonotype was picked up many times. The rearrangement uses TRBV6-1 and TRBJ2-2, with 7 bases aligning to TRBD2. Germline-derived CDR1 and CDR2 are MNHNS and SASEGT. The CDR3 runs to 15 residues. V gave up 5 bases and J gave up 1 base; unmatched junction bases: 4. The CDR3 bases are TGTGCCAGCAGTAGCGCTAGCGGGAACACCGGGGAGCTGTTTTTT. It encodes CASSSASGNTGELFF.

The rearrangement links TRBV5-6 to TRBJ2-7; D may correspond to TRBD1 or TRBD2 (6 bases each). Germline CDR1 is SGHDT and CDR2 is YYEEEE. The germline V and J ends were trimmed by 2 bases and 6 bases, with 15 bases remaining between them. CDR3 length: 14 amino acids. The CDR3 protein is CASSFPGGTLEQYF. DNA of the CDR3: TGTGCCAGCAGCTTTCCCGGGGGCACTCTCGAGCAGTACTTC.

This chain uses TRBV5-1 with TRBJ1-1; no reliable D call. The CDR3 has 14 residues. The V gene's germline CDR1 is SGHRS and CDR2 YFSETQ. Trimming pared 0 bases from V and 4 bases from J, leaving 10 bases between. This CDR3 is CASSLAGKGTEAFF. The DNA of the CDR3 is TGCGCCAGCAGCTTGGCTGGGAAAGGCACTGAAGCTTTCTTT.

The chain carries TRBV6-2 or TRBV6-3 and TRBJ2-2; possible D gene TRBD2, 6 bases. This CDR3 is built from 13 residues. CDR1 and CDR2 from the germline V gene are MNHEY and SVGEGT. V shed 10 bases and J shed 3 bases, with 12 bases lying between them. In DNA, the CDR3 is TGTGCCACCTGGGACTCATACACCGGGGAGCTGTTTTTT. Translated: CATWDSYTGELFF.

This clonotype was detected a few times. V is TRBV7-9 and J is TRBJ1-6, with TRBD1 identical over 11 bases. This CDR3 comprises 15 residues. Germline CDR1 reads SEHNR; CDR2 reads FQNEAQ (reference sequence). V lost 4 bases, J lost 12 bases, and 8 bases stayed unmatched. The CDR3 region is CASSSLGTGGRPLHF. The CDR3, as DNA: TGTGCCAGCAGCTCATTGGGGACAGGGGGGAGACCCCTCCACTTT.

This clonotype was picked up many times. The CDR3 DNA is TGTGCCAGCAGCGCTAATGACAGGGGCGAGCAGTACTTC. Residues: CASSANDRGEQYF. V and J are TRBV7-9 and TRBJ2-7; 8 bases are a match to TRBD1. CDR1 and CDR2 from the germline V gene are SEHNR and FQNEAQ (reference sequence). The CDR3 covers 13 residues. Losses at the gene ends were 5 bases for V and 6 bases for J; bases not matched to a gene: 6.

Ten or more counts support this clonotype. The J gene is TRBJ1-1, the V gene TRBV6-1; D gene unclear. Trimming shortened V by 7 bases and J by 1 base, and 4 bases separated the two germline ends. CDR3 length equals 11 residues. The germline V gene has CDR1 MNHNS and CDR2 SASEGT. The CDR3 bases are TGTGCCAGCAAGGGGAACACTGAAGCTTTCTTT. Amino acids: CASKGNTEAFF.

The chain recombines TRBV7-2 with TRBJ2-3; possible D gene TRBD1, 6 bases. Trimming took 5 bases from V and 4 from J, leaving 13 bases between them. Per the germline V gene, CDR1 is SGHTA and CDR2 is FQGNSA. The CDR3 extends over 14 amino acids. This CDR3 reads CASSRLQGSDTQYF. Written as DNA, the CDR3 is TGTGCCAGCAGCCGACTACAGGGATCAGATACGCAGTATTTT.

This clonotype appeared many times. The rearrangement links TRBV28 to TRBJ1-1; D gene unclear. Per the germline V gene, CDR1 is MDHEN and CDR2 is SYDVKM. Trimming pared 6 bases from V and 0 bases from J, leaving 8 bases between. The CDR3 is 13 amino acids. In DNA, the CDR3 is TGTGCCAGCAGACACCCAATGAACACTGAAGCTTTCTTT. Translated: CASRHPMNTEAFF.

The V call is TRBV14, the J call TRBJ2-2; D unresolved. Trimming took 4 bases from V and 7 from J, leaving 13 bases between them. The length of the CDR3 is 14 residues. Germline V CDR1 and CDR2: SGHDN, FVKESK. CDR3 protein: CASSPTKGLGELFF. DNA of the CDR3: TGTGCCAGCAGCCCAACAAAGGGCCTCGGGGAGCTGTTTTTT.

This clonotype has just a few counts. The chain is built from TRBV5-1 and TRBJ2-7; 10 bases fit TRBD2. The junction had 4 bases not matched to a gene; V was cut back by 0 bases and J by 1 base. Germline V CDR1 and CDR2: SGHRS, YFSETQ. This CDR3 is built from 16 residues. CDR3 sequence: CASSLASGSLSYEQYF. The CDR3, as DNA: TGCGCCAGCAGCTTGGCTAGCGGGAGCCTTTCCTACGAGCAGTACTTC.

This clonotype has ten or more counts. The V call is TRBV20-1, the J call TRBJ1-2; D call uncertain. Per the germline V gene, CDR1 is DFQATT and CDR2 is SNEGSKA (reference sequence). V lost 0 bases to trimming and J lost 5 bases, with 10 bases between them. The CDR3 contains 13 residues. This chain's CDR3 is CSARDQGGYGYTF. DNA for the CDR3: TGCAGTGCTAGAGATCAAGGAGGTTATGGCTACACCTTC.

The J gene is TRBJ2-7, the V gene TRBV20-1; 9 nucleotides match TRBD2. Germline CDR1 and CDR2: DFQATT and SNEGSKA (reference sequence). This CDR3 region has 14 residues. The V and J ends lost 6 bases and 7 bases, in that order; junction bases with no gene match: 13. The CDR3: CSAQEAGGLLEQYF. In DNA form, the CDR3 reads TGCAGTGCCCAGGAGGCGGGAGGGCTTTTAGAGCAGTACTTC.

This clonotype has a handful of counts. The chain joins TRBV9 to TRBJ1-2, with D perhaps TRBD1 (6 bases). The CDR3 runs 15 residues. CDR1 and CDR2 (germline): SGDLS, YYNGEE. The germline V and J ends were trimmed by 4 bases and 2 bases, with 15 bases remaining between them. The CDR3 DNA sequence: TGTGCCAGCAGCACGGGGACACACGCCAACTATGGCTACACCTTC. Its protein product is CASSTGTHANYGYTF.

This clonotype was seen more than once but under ten times. The chain combines TRBV20-1 with TRBJ2-7, with a tentative D call TRBD1 (6 bases). The CDR3 loop spans 15 amino acids. The V and J ends lost 0 bases and 0 bases respectively, with 12 bases between them. Germline lookup yields CDR1 DFQATT and CDR2 SNEGSKA (reference sequence). CDR3 sequence: CSARDGQKSSYEQYF. In nucleotides, the CDR3 is TGCAGTGCTAGAGATGGACAGAAGAGCTCCTACGAGCAGTACTTC.

The V call is TRBV19, the J call TRBJ1-1; D is unclear. This CDR3 spans 15 amino acids. V shed 1 base and J shed 0 bases, with 9 bases lying between them. The germline gives CDR1 LNHDA, CDR2 SQIVND (reference sequence). CDR3 protein: CASSIGTALNTEAFF. CDR3 in DNA: TGTGCCAGTAGTATAGGTACAGCGTTGAACACTGAAGCTTTCTTT.

Many counts were recorded for this clonotype. The CDR3 nucleotides are TGTGCCAGCAGATCGGGACTAGCTTCGGCCTACGAGCAGTACTTC. This codes for CASRSGLASAYEQYF. V is TRBV12-3 or TRBV12-4 and J is TRBJ2-7; 9 nucleotides line up with TRBD2. The trim removed 6 bases at V and 2 bases at J, leaving 8 bases unmatched. The CDR3 loop spans 15 amino acids.

This clonotype came up a few times. V is TRBV7-2 and J is TRBJ2-3; 8 positions agree with TRBD1. The CDR3 has 16 amino acids. Trimming took 5 bases from V and 3 from J; bases not matched to a gene: 10. Germline CDR1 and CDR2: SGHTA and FQGNSA. This CDR3 reads CASSQRNRGRTDTQYF. The CDR3 bases are TGTGCCAGCAGCCAGCGGAACAGGGGGAGGACAGATACGCAGTATTTT.

This clonotype was detected a few times. The chain recombines TRBV20-1 with TRBJ2-7; 7 positions agree with TRBD2. The ends lost 3 bases at V and 3 bases at J; junction bases unmatched: 8. Germline-derived CDR1 and CDR2 are DFQATT and SNEGSKA (reference sequence). This CDR3 is built from 14 residues. The CDR3 DNA sequence: TGCAGTGCTAGTGATCTAGCGGATCTCTACGAGCAGTACTTC. Its translation: CSASDLADLYEQYF.

The chain has TRBV9 and TRBJ2-5, with D tentatively TRBD2 (5 bases). The J call may not be correct, given that the DNA end is closer to TRBJ2-1. CDR3 length equals 15 residues. CDR1 is SGDLS and CDR2 is YYNGEE in the germline V gene. CDR3 sequence reads: CASSVGLARDNEQFF. The CDR3 DNA follows: TGTGCCAGCAGCGTTGGGCTAGCCCGTGACAATGAGCAGTTCTTC.

The rearrangement joins TRBV11-2 to TRBJ2-4; 13 bases line up with TRBD2. Losses at the gene ends were 4 bases for V and 0 bases for J; bases not matched to a gene: 6. Germline values: CDR1 SGHAT, CDR2 FQNNGV. The CDR3 contains 18 residues. This CDR3 is CASSSPGLAGLAKNIQYF. The CDR3 nucleotides are TGTGCCAGCAGCTCGCCGGGACTAGCGGGGTTAGCCAAAAACATTCAGTACTTC.

This clonotype was seen at least ten times. The chain recombines TRBV27 with TRBJ2-4, with D unclear. With 5 bases removed from V and 0 bases from J, the gap between germline ends came to 14 bases. The CDR3 totals 16 residues. Germline CDR1 is MNHEY and CDR2 is SMNVEV (reference sequence). The CDR3 is CASSPFPRLAKNIQYF. The CDR3 DNA follows: TGTGCCAGCAGTCCCTTTCCCCGCCTAGCCAAAAACATTCAGTACTTC.

Worth noting for this clonotype: With a far larger clone one base away, a read error is the likely cause. The V and J genes are TRBV7-2 and TRBJ2-7; D is unresolved. Germline CDR1 is SGHTA and CDR2 is FQGNSA. V was shortened by 5 bases and J by 3 bases, with 14 bases between the two germline ends. The CDR3 totals 14 residues. CDR3 coding DNA: TGTGCCAGCAGCCTAGAGTTCTCCTACTACGAGCAGTACTTC. Its protein product is CASSLEFSYYEQYF.

V gene TRBV9 combines with J gene TRBJ1-5, with D maybe TRBD1 (5 bases). This CDR3 spans 15 amino acids. Trimming removed 2 bases from V and 3 bases from J, with 12 bases in between. Germline V CDR1 and CDR2: SGDLS, YYNGEE. CDR3 nucleotides: TGTGCCAGCAGCGTTTCAGGGTGGCCCAATCAGCCCCAGCATTTT. Protein: CASSVSGWPNQPQHF.

This clonotype has only a few counts. The chain has TRBV19 and TRBJ2-2; D is ambiguous. Trimming left V 7 bases short and J 2 bases short, with 11 bases between. Germline values: CDR1 LNHDA, CDR2 SQIVND (reference sequence). The CDR3 has 14 residues. The CDR3 coding sequence is TGTGCCAGTACCCCCCCCTCCAACACCGGGGAGCTGTTTTTT. Protein product: CASTPPSNTGELFF.

The V gene is TRBV29-1, the J gene TRBJ2-7; 9 bases are a match to TRBD1. Germline CDR1 reads SQVTM; CDR2 reads ANQGSEA. J lost 1 base, V lost 7 bases, and 5 bases had no gene match. CDR3 length: 13 residues. The CDR3 sequence is CSGRDRVSYEQYF. CDR3 bases: TGCAGCGGCCGGGACAGGGTTTCCTACGAGCAGTACTTC.

This clonotype occurred many times. This chain connects TRBV7-2 to TRBJ1-1; no reliable D call. The V end lost 1 base, the J end lost 3 bases, and 6 bases lay between the germline ends. The germline gives CDR1 SGHTA, CDR2 FQGNSA. This CDR3 has 13 amino acids. CDR3 coding DNA: TGTGCCAGCAGCTTAGATACAGACACTGAAGCTTTCTTT. Its protein product is CASSLDTDTEAFF.